This T cell receptor beta chain is drawn from a study of blood T cell repertoires in COVID-19. This table comes from immunoSEQ multiplex PCR, and its TCRdb copy is limited to in-frame clones, with some not included. In the table there are fewer than 200,000 clones, less than 85% of which are singletons. Trimming stripped 2 bases from V and 4 bases from J, with 9 bases between. Germline V gene data show CDR1 as MNHEY and CDR2 as SMNVEV (reference sequence). The CDR3 is made up of 14 amino acids. The chain links TRBV27 to TRBJ2-1; D perhaps matches TRBD1 (6 bases). The sample consisted of PBMCs or T cells enriched from blood (not recorded which). The receptor comes from a man aged 45 to 65 who had recovered from COVID-19. The CDR3 reads CASSLQTGYNEQFF. The CDR3 DNA follows: TGTGCCAGCAGTTTACAAACAGGGTACAATGAGCAGTTCTTC.